This TCR beta chain comes out of a study of tumor-infiltrating lymphocytes in primary liver carcinoma. The overall study: Staged T1-T3 N0M0, the tumors had sizes that ranged from roughly 4 to 10 cm across. Overall study results and limits: The study found a significantly higher top-250-clone fraction in tumors than in blood (p = 0.039). Only about 7-24% of top clones appeared in all five tumor regions.

Co-extraction of both nucleic acids (RNA and DNA) used about 18-34 mg of unsorted bulk tissue. Each participant had primary liver carcinoma, and surgical resection was the treatment. Worth noting for this clonotype: Its antigen remains unknown. At one boundary the junction diverges from the germline segment, which might be a read error.

From 500 ng of total RNA, TCR beta-specific cDNA was reverse-transcribed using a constant-region primer. It was through three nested multiplex PCR rounds of slightly modified ARM-PCR that TCR beta libraries arose. The two initial PCR rounds, around 10 cycles each, used TRBV1-TRBV30 forward and C-beta reverse primers. Via MiXCR, TCRdb re-called the multiplex PCR reads, giving one row per CDR3 protein. The data hold 150,000 to 200,000 distinct CDR3 sequences, with roughly 80% observed a single time. The germline V gene encodes CDR1 SGHRS and CDR2 YFSETQ. The CDR3 has 13 residues. The clonotype originates from a man between 35 and 55 years old with primary liver carcinoma and hepatitis B virus infection. The specimen was tumor tissue from primary liver carcinoma. This chain links TRBV5-1 with TRBJ2-7; the match to TRBD2 covers 10 bases. Here the CDR3 DNA reads TGCGCCAGCAGTAGAGCGGGAGGGTTCGAGCAATACTTC. Amino acid sequence: CASSRAGGFEQYF.